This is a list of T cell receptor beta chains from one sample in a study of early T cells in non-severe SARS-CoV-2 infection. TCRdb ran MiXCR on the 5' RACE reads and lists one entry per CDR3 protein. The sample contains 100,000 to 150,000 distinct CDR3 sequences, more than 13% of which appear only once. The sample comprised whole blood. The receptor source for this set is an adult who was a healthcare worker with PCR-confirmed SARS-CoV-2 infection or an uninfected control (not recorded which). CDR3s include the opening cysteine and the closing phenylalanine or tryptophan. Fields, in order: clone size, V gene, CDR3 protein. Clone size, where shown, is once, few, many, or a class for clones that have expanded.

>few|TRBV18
CASSPVQGGLAKNIQYF
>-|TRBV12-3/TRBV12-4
CASSRAGSSPEAFF
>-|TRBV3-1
CASSQFQVPSSTDTQYF
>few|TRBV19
CASSITSAGRGGYTF
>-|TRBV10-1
CASSEGQGPYNEQFF
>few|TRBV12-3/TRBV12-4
CASSWGYGYTF
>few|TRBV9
CASSATTPGRVDNEQFF
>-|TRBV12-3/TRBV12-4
CVSSPSLGTDTQYF
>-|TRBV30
CAWSPRQGNGGYTF
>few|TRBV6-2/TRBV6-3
CASNLRSSTEAFF
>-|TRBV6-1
CASGGKDTQYF
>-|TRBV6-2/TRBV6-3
CASTGLRTLHF
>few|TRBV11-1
CASSSGGGTYNEQFF
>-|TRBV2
CASSEGRTEIYEQYF